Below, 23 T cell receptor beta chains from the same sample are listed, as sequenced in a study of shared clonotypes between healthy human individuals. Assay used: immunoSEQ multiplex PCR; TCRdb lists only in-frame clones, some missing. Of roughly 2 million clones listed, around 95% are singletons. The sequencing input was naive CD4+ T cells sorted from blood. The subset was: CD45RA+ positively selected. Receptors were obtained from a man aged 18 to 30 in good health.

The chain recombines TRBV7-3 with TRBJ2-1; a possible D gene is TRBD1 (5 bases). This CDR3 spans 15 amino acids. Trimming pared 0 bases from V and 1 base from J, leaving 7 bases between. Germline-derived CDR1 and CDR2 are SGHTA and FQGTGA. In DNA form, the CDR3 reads TGTGCCAGCAGCTTAACAGGGGATTCCTACAATGAGCAGTTCTTC. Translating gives CASSLTGDSYNEQFF.

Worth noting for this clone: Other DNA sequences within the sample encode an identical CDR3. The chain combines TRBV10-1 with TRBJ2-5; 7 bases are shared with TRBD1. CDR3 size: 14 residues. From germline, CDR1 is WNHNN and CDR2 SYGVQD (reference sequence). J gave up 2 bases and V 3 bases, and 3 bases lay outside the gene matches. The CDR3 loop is CASSEGTAQETQYF. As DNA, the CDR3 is TGCGCCAGCAGTGAAGGGACAGCACAAGAGACCCAGTACTTC.

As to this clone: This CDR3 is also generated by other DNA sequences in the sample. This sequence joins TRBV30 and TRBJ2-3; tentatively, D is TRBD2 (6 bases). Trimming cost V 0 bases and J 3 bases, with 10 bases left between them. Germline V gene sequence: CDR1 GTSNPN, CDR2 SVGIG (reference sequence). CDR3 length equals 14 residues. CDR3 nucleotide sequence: TGTGCCTGGAGTGTGGGGGGTGGAACAGATACGCAGTATTTT. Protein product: CAWSVGGGTDTQYF.

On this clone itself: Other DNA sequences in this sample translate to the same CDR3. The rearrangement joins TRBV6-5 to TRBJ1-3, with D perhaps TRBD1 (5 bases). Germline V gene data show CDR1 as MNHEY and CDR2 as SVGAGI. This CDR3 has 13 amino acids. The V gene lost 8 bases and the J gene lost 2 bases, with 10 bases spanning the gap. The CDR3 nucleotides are TGTGCCAGCTCCCGGGGGACTGGAAACACCATATATTTT. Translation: CASSRGTGNTIYF.

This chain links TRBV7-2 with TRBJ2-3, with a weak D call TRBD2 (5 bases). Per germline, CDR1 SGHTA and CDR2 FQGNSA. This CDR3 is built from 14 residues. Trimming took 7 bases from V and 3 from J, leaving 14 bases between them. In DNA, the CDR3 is TGTGCCAGCACCTTGGGAGCCGGTACAGATACGCAGTATTTT. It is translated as CASTLGAGTDTQYF.

For the CDR3, the DNA is TGCGCCAGCAGCTTGGCCGGGGGGCCAAGCACCGGGGAGCTGTTTTTT. Translating gives CASSLAGGPSTGELFF. The V gene is TRBV5-1, the J gene TRBJ2-2, with D tentatively TRBD2 (7 bases). Trimming pared 0 bases from V and 4 bases from J, leaving 13 bases between. Germline-derived CDR1 and CDR2 are SGHRS and YFSETQ. The CDR3 has 16 amino acids.

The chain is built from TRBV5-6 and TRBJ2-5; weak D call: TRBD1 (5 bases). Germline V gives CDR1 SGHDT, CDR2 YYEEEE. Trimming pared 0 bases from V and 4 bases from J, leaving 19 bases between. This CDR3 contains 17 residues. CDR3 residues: CASSLEGWFRLAETQYF. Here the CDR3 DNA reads TGTGCCAGCAGCTTGGAGGGGTGGTTCAGGTTGGCAGAGACCCAGTACTTC.

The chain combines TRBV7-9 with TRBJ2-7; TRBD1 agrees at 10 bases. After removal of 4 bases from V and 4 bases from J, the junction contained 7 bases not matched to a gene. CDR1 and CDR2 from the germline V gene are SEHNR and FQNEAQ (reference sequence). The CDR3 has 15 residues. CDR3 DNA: TGTGCCAGCAGCTGGGGGACAGGGGCTAATTACGAGCAGTACTTC. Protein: CASSWGTGANYEQYF.

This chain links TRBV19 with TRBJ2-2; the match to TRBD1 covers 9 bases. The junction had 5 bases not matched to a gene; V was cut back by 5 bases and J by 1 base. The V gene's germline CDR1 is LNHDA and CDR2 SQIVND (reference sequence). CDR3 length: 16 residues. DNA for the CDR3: TGTGCCAGTAGTCTCACAGGGGGCTGGAACACCGGGGAGCTGTTTTTT. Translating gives CASSLTGGWNTGELFF.

CDR3 in DNA: TGTGCCACCAGCCGGGCCCGCGGTGAAGGCTACGAGCAGTACTTC. Its translation: CATSRARGEGYEQYF. The V call is TRBV15, the J call TRBJ2-7; D unresolved. The V and J ends lost 5 bases and 3 bases respectively, with 17 bases between them. This CDR3 region has 15 residues. Looked up from germline, CDR1 is LNHNV and CDR2 is YYDKDF (reference sequence).

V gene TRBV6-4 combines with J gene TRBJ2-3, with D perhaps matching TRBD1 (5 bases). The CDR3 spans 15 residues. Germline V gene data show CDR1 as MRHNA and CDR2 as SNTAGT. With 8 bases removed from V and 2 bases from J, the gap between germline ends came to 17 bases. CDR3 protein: CASADLAGNTDTQYF. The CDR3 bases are TGTGCCAGCGCTGATTTAGCAGGGAACACAGATACGCAGTATTTT.

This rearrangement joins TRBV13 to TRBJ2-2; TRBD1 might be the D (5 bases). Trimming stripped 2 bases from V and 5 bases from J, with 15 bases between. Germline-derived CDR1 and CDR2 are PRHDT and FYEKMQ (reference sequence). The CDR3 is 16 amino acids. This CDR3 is CASSLRQPRRTGELFF. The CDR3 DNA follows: TGTGCCAGCAGCTTAAGACAGCCTAGGAGAACCGGGGAGCTGTTTTTT.

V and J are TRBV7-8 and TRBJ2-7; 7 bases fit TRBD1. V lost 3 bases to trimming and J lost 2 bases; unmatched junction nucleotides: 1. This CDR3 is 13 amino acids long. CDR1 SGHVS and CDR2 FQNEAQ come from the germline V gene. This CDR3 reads CASSFTGAYEQYF. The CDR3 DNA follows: TGTGCCAGCAGCTTCACAGGGGCCTACGAGCAGTACTTC.

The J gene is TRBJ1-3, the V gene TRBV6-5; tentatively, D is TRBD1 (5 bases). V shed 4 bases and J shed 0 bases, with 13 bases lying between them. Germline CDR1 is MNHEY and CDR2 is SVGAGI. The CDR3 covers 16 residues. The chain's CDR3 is CASSWRDFSSGNTIYF. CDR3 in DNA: TGTGCCAGCAGTTGGCGGGACTTCAGCTCTGGAAACACCATATATTTT.

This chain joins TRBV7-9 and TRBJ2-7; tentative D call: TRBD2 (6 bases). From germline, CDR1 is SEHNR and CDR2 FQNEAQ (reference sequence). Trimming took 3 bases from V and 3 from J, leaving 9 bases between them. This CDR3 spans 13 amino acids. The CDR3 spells CASSFTRGYEQYF. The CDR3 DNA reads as TGTGCCAGCAGCTTTACGCGGGGCTACGAGCAGTACTTC.

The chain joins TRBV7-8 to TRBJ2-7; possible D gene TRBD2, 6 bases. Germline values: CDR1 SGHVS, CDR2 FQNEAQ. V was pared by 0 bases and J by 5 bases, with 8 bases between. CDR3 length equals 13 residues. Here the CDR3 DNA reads TGTGCCAGCAGCTTAGCGGGACTCCACGAGCAGTACTTC. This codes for CASSLAGLHEQYF.

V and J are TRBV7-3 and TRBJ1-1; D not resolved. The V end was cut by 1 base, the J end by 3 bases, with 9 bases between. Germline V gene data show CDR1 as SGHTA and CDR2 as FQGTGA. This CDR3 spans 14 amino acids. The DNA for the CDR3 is TGTGCCAGCAGCTTAAATGGGGTGTACACTGAAGCTTTCTTT. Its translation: CASSLNGVYTEAFF.

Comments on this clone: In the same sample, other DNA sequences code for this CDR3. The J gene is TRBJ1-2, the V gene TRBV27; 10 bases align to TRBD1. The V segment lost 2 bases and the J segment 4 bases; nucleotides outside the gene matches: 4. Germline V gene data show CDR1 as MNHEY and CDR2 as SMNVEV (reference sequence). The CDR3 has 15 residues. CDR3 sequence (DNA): TGTGCCAGCAGTTTAAAGGGACAGGGGACCTATGGCTACACCTTC. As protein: CASSLKGQGTYGYTF.

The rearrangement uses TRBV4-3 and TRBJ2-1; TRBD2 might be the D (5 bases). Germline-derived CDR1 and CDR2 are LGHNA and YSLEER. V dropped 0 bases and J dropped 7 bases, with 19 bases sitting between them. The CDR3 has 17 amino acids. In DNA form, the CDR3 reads TGCGCCAGCAGCCAAGAAAATGGGTGGACTCCGGCTAATGAGCAGTTCTTC. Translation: CASSQENGWTPANEQFF.

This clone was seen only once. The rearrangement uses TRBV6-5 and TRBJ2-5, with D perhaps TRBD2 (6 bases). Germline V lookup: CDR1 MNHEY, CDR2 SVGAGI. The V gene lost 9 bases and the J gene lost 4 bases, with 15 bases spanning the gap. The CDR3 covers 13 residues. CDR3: CASRGGKGETQYF. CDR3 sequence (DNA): TGTGCCAGTAGGGGAGGAAAAGGAGAGACCCAGTACTTC.

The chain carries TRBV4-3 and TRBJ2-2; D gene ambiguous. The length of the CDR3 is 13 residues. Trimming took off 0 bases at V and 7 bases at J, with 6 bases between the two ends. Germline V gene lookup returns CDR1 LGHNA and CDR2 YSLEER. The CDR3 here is CASSQEFGGELFF. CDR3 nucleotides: TGCGCCAGCAGCCAAGAATTCGGCGGGGAGCTGTTTTTT.

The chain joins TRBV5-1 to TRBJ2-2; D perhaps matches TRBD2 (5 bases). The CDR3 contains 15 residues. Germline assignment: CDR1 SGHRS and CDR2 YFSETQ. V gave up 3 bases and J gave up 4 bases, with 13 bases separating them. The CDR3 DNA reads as TGCGCCAGCAGCTATTCAGCGGTGGTCACCGGGGAGCTGTTTTTT. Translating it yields CASSYSAVVTGELFF.

The CDR3 protein is CASNRDMNTEAFF. DNA of the CDR3: TGTGCCAGCAACAGGGATATGAACACTGAAGCTTTCTTT. The J gene is TRBJ1-1, the V gene TRBV19, with a possible D match to TRBD1 (6 bases). Trimming shortened V by 9 bases and J by 0 bases, and 11 bases separated the two germline ends. The CDR3 spans 13 residues. CDR1 and CDR2 from the germline V gene are LNHDA and SQIVND (reference sequence).